This T cell receptor beta chain comes out of a study of regulatory T cells in long-lasting Graves disease. General observations from the study: Newly diagnosed Graves' patients exceeded persistent ones in TCR diversity.

As for time point: newly diagnosed GD, antithyroid drugs for less than 3 months. RNA from PBMCs was the source of the TCR library. Assembly of TCR beta libraries relied on iRepertoire HTBI primers together with Arm-PCR of CDR3 regions. MiXCR, run by TCRdb on the multiplex PCR reads, gives a single entry per CDR3 protein. The repertoire holds about 400,000 distinct CDR3 sequences, with 15% to 20% as singletons. This clonotype was detected only a few times. The antigen remains undetermined. Germline loops: CDR1 SGHRS, CDR2 YFSETQ. The CDR3 loop spans 16 amino acids. After removal of 3 bases from V and 3 bases from J, the junction contained 7 bases not matched to a gene. Separately, the same data were catalogued under a study of T cells in Graves' hyperthyroidism and ophthalmopathy.

This TCR was sampled from a woman between 18 and 30 years old with Graves disease. The sample here was peripheral blood mononuclear cells (PBMCs), taken at new diagnosis, from a patient treated with antithyroid drugs. The rearrangement links TRBV5-1 to TRBJ2-3, with 10 nucleotides matching TRBD2. The CDR3 protein is CASSSLAGAWTDTQYF. The CDR3 bases are TGCGCCAGCAGCTCCCTAGCGGGGGCATGGACAGATACGCAGTATTTT.